This TCR beta chain was profiled in a study of cytomegalovirus exposure and HLA in healthy donors. Looking at the study overall: The use of the same platform for the 100 to 150 validation repertoires and the roughly 670 first-cohort repertoires was reported by a later analysis.

Assay used: immunoSEQ multiplex PCR; TCRdb lists only in-frame clones, some missing. The sample has approximately 120,000 clones; about 88% are singletons. V was pared by 4 bases and J by 5 bases, with 17 bases between. CDR1 SGHNT and CDR2 YENEEA come from the germline V gene. The CDR3 extends over 15 amino acids. Overall study findings and caveats: The study designated 150 or so TCR beta chains cytomegalovirus-associated. Most TCRs appeared rarely, but some public TCRs recurred in many donors. Using the classifier, cytomegalovirus status was reportedly diagnosed with high specificity and sensitivity.

Regarding this clone: Antigen unknown.

The sample consisted of PBMCs. The TCR was taken from a woman between 18 and 30 years old in good health and CMV-seronegative. The rearrangement uses TRBV11-3 and TRBJ2-5; possibly TRBD2 for D (7 bases). For the CDR3, the DNA is TGTGCCAGCAGCTCTAGCGGTTCGGGGGCCGAGACCCAGTACTTC. It translates to CASSSSGSGAETQYF.